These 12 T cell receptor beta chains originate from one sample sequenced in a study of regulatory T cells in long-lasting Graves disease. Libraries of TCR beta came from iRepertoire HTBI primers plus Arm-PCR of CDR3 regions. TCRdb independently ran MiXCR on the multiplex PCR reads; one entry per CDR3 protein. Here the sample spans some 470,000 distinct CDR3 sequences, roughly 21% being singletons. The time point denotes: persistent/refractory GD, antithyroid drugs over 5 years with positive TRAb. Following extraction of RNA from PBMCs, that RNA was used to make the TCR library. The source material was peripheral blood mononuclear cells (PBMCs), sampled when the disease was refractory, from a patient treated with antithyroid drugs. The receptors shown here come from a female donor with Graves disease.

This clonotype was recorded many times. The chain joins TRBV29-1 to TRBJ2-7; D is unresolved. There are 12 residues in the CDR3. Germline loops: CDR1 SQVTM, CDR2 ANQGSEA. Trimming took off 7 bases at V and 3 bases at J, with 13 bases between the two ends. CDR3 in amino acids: CSGRGPNYEQYF. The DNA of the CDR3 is TGCAGCGGGAGAGGTCCTAACTACGAGCAGTACTTC.

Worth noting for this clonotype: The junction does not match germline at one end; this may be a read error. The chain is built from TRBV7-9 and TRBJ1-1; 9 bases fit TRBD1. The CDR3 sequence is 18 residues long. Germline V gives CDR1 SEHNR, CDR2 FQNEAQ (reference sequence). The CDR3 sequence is CVSSFPRDRAGPNTEAFF. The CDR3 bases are TGTGTCAGCAGCTTCCCTCGGGACAGGGCAGGACCGAACACTGAAGCTTTCTTT.

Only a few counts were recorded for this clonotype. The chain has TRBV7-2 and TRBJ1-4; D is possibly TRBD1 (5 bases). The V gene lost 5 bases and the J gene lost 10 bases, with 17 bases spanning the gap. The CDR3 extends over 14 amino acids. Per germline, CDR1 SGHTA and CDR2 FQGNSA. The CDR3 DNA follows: TGTGCCAGCAGCCCACCAGGGCTGGGAGGAAAACTGTTTTTT. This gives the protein CASSPPGLGGKLFF. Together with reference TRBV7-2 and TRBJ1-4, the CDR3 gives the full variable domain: GAGVSQSPSNKVTEKGKDVELRCDPISGHTALYWYRQSLGQGLEFLIYFQGNSAPDKSGLPSDRFSAERTGGSVSTLTIQRTQQEDSAVYLCASSPPGLGGKLFFGSGTQLSVL.

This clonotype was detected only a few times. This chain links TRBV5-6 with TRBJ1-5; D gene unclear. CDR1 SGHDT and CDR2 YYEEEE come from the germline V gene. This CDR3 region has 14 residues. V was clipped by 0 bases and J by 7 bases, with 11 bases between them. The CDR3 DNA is TGTGCCAGCAGCTTGGAGGGAGGGATGCAGCCCCAGCATTTT. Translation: CASSLEGGMQPQHF.

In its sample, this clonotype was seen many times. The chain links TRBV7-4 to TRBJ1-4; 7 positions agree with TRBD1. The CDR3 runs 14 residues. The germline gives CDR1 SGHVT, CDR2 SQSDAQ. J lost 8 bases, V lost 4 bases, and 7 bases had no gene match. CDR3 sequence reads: CASSWGQRGEKLFF. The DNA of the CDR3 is TGTGCCAGCAGCTGGGGACAGCGAGGCGAAAAACTGTTTTTT.

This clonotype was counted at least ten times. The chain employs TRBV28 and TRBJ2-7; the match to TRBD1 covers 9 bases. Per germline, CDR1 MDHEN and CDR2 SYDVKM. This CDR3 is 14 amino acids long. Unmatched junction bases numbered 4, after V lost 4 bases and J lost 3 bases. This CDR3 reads CASSSSDRGYEQYF. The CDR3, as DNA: TGTGCCAGCAGTTCCTCGGACAGGGGCTACGAGCAGTACTTC.

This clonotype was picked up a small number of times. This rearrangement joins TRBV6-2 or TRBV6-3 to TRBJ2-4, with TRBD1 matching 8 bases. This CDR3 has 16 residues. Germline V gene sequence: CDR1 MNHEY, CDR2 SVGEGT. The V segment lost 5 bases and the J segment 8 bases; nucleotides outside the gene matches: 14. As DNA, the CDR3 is TGTGCCAGCAGTGCGTCCGGACAGGGACCCAGGGACATTCAGTACTTC. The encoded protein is CASSASGQGPRDIQYF.

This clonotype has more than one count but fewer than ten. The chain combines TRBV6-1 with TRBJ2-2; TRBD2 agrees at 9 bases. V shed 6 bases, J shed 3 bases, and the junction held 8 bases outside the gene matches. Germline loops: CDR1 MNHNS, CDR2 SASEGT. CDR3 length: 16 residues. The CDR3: CASRFTTSGDTGELFF. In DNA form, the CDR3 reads TGTGCCAGCAGGTTCACGACTAGCGGTGACACCGGGGAGCTGTTTTTT.

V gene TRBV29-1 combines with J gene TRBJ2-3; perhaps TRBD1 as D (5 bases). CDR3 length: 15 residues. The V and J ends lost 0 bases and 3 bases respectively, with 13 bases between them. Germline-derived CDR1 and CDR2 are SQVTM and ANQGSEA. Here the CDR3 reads CSVEDPYKGTDTQYF. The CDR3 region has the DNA TGCAGCGTTGAAGATCCATACAAGGGGACAGATACGCAGTATTTT.

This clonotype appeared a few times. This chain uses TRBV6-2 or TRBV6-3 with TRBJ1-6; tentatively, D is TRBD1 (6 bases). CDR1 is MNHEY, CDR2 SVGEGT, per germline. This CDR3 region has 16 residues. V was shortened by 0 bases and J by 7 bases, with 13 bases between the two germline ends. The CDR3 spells CASSYSNGGPNSPLHF. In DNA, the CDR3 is TGTGCCAGCAGTTACTCGAACGGGGGGCCAAATTCACCCCTCCACTTT.

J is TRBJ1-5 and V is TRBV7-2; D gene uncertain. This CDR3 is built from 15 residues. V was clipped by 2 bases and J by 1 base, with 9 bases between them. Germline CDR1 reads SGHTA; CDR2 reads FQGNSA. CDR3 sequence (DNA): TGTGCCAGCAGCTTAAGGACCGAGAGCAATCAGCCCCAGCATTTT. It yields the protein CASSLRTESNQPQHF.

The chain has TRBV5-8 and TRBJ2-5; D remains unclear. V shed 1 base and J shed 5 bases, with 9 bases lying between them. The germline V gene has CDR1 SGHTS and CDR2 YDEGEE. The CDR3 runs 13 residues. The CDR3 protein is CASSLKQRETQYF. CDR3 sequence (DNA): TGTGCCAGCAGCTTGAAACAACGGGAGACCCAGTACTTC.